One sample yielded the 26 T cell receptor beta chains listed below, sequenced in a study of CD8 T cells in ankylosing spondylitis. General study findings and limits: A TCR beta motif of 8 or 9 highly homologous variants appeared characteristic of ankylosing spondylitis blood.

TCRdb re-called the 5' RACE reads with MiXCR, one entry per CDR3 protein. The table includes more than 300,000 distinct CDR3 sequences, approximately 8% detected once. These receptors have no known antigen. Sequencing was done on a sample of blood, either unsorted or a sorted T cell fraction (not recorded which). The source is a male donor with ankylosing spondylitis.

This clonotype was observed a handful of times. The DNA of the CDR3 is TGTGCCAGCAGCTTTGGGTTTATGGGAGAAGGAGATACGCAGTATTTT. Its protein product is CASSFGFMGEGDTQYF. The chain joins TRBV7-9 to TRBJ2-3, with a possible D match to TRBD2 (5 bases). V was clipped by 3 bases and J by 5 bases, with 18 bases between them. The CDR3 has 16 residues. Germline V lookup: CDR1 SEHNR, CDR2 FQNEAQ (reference sequence).

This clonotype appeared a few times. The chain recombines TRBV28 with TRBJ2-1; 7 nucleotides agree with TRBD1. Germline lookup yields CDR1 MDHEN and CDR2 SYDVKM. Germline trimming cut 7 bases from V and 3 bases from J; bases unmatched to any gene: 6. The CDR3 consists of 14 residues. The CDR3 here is CASTLGQVYNEQFF. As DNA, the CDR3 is TGTGCCAGCACCCTTGGACAGGTCTACAATGAGCAGTTCTTC.

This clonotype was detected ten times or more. This CDR3 reads CASSLRDGGTEAFF. The CDR3 DNA reads TGTGCCAGCAGTTTACGGGACGGTGGCACTGAAGCTTTCTTT. V gene TRBV12-3 or TRBV12-4 combines with J gene TRBJ1-1; D might be TRBD1 (5 bases). The germline V and J ends were trimmed by 2 bases and 4 bases, with 11 bases remaining between them. The CDR3 is 14 residues long.

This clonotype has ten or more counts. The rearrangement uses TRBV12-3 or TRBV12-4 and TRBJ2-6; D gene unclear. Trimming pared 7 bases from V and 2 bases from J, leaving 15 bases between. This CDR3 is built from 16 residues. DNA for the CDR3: TGTGCCAGCAACCGAAGGTCGGGCCCTGGGGCCAACGTCCTGACTTTC. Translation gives CASNRRSGPGANVLTF.

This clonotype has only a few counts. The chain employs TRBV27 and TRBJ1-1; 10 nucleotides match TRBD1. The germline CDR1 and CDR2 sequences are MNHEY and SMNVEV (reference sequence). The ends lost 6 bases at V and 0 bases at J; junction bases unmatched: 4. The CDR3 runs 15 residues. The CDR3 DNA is TGTGCCAGCAGCGGGACAGGGGTCATGAACACTGAAGCTTTCTTT. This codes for CASSGTGVMNTEAFF.

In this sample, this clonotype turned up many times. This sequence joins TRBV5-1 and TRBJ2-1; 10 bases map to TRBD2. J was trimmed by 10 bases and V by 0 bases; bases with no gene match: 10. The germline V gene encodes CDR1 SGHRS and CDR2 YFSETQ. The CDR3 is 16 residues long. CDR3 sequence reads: CASSLVSGTSAREQFF. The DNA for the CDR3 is TGCGCCAGCAGCTTGGTGTCCGGGACTAGCGCCCGGGAGCAGTTCTTC. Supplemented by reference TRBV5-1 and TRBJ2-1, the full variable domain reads KAGVTQTPRYLIKTRGQQVTLSCSPISGHRSVSWYQQTPGQGLQFLFEYFSETQRNKGNFPGRFSGRQFSNSRSEMNVSTLELGDSALYLCASSLVSGTSAREQFFGPGTRLTVL.

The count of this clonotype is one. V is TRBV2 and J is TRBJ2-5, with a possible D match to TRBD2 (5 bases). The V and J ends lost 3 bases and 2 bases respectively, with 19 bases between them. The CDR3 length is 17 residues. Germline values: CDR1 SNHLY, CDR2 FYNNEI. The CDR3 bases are TGTGCCAGCAGTGATGGCAGCTTGCCCGGAGGACAAGAGACCCAGTACTTC. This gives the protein CASSDGSLPGGQETQYF.

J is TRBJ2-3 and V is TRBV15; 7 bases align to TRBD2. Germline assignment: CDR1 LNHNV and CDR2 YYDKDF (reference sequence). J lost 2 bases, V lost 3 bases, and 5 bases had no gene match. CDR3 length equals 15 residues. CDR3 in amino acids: CATSSREGITDTQYF. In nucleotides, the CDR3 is TGTGCCACCAGCAGCAGGGAGGGGATCACAGATACGCAGTATTTT.

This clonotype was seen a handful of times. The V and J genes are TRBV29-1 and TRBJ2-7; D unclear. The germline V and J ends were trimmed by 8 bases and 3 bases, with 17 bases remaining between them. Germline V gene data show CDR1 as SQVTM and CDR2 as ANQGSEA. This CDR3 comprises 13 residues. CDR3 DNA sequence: TGCAGCATCAGAAGTGGGGTTGACTACGAGCAGTACTTC. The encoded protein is CSIRSGVDYEQYF.

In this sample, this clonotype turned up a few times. CDR3 sequence (DNA): TGTGCCAGCAGCTGGGGCGTGCGAATTAGCTCCTATAATTCACCCCTCCACTTT. Its translation is CASSWGVRISSYNSPLHF. V gene TRBV11-1 combines with J gene TRBJ1-6; TRBD1 is a possible D gene (5 bases). Germline V CDR1 and CDR2: SGHAT, FQDESV (reference sequence). This CDR3 spans 18 amino acids. The V and J ends lost 4 bases and 0 bases respectively, with 16 bases between them.

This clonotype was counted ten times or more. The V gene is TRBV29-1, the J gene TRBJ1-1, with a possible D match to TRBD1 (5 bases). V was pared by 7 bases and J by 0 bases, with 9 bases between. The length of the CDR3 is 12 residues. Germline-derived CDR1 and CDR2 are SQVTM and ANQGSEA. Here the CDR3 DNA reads TGCAGCGGGGGGAGTATGAACACTGAAGCTTTCTTT. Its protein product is CSGGSMNTEAFF.

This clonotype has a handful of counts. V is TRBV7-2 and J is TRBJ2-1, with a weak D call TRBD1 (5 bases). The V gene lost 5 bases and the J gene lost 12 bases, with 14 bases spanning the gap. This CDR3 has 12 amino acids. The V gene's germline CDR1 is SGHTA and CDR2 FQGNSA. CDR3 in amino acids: CASSPDWGGQFF. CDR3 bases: TGTGCCAGCAGCCCCGATTGGGGCGGGCAGTTCTTC.

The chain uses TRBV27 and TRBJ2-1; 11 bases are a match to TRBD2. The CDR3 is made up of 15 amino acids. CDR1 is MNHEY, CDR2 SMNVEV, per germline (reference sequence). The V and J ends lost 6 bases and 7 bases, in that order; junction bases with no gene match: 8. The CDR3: CASRIGTSGGNEQFF. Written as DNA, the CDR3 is TGTGCCAGCAGAATCGGGACTAGCGGCGGGAATGAGCAGTTCTTC.

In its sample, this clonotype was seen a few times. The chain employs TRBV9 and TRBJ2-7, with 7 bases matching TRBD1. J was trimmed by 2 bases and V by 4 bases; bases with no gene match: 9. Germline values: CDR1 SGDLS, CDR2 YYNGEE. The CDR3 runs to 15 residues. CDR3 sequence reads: CASSISWDRTYEQYF. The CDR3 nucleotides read TGTGCCAGCAGCATCAGCTGGGACAGAACCTACGAGCAGTACTTC.

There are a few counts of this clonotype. DNA for the CDR3: TGTGCCAGCAATCAAGGCAATTCCGGAAACACCATATATTTT. Its protein is CASNQGNSGNTIYF. The chain uses TRBV12-3 or TRBV12-4 and TRBJ1-3; D not resolved. Trimming removed 7 bases at V and 4 bases at J, with 14 bases between. The CDR3 contains 14 residues.

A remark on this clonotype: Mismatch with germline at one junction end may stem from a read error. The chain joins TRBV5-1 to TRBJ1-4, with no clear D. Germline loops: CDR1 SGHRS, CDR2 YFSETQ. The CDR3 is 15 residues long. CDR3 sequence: CAGSRTDPTNEKLFF. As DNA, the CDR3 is TGCGCCGGCAGCCGGACCGACCCAACTAATGAAAAACTGTTTTTT.

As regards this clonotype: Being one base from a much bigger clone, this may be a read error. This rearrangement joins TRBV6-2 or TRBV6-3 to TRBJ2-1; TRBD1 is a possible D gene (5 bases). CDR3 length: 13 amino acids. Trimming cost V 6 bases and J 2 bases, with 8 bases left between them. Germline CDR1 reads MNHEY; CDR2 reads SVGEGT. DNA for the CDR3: TGTGCCAGCAGCTGGGGCACCTACAATGAGCAGTTCTTC. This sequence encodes CASSWGTYNEQFF.

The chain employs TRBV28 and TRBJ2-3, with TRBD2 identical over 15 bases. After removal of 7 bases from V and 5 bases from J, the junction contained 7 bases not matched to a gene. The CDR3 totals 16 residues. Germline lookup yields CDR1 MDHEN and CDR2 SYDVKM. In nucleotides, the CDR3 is TGTGCCAGCAAGGGGACTAGCGGGAGGTTGAAAGATACGCAGTATTTT. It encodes CASKGTSGRLKDTQYF.

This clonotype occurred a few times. The CDR3 protein is CASSREGHEQFF. DNA for the CDR3: TGTGCCAGCAGTCGTGAGGGTCATGAGCAGTTCTTC. This sequence joins TRBV7-9 and TRBJ2-1; D is perhaps TRBD2 (5 bases). Deletions cut 6 bases from V and 8 bases from J, with 11 bases between. Germline lookup yields CDR1 SEHNR and CDR2 FQNEAQ (reference sequence). This CDR3 has 12 residues.

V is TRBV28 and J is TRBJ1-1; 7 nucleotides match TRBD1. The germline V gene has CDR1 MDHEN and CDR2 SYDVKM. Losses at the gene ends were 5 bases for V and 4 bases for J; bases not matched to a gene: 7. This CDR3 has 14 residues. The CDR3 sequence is CASSMTGSFTEAFF. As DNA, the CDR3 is TGTGCCAGCAGTATGACAGGGTCGTTCACTGAAGCTTTCTTT.

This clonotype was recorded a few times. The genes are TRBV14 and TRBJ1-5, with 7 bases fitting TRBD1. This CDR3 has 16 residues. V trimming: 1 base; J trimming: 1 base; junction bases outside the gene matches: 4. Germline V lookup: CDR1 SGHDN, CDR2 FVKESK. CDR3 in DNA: TGTGCCAGCAGCCAAGCCCGGGACAGAAGCAATCAGCCCCAGCATTTT. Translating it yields CASSQARDRSNQPQHF.

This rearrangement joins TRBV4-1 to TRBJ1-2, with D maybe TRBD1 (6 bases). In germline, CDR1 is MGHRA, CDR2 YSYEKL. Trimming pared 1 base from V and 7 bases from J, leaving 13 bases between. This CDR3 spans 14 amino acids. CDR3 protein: CASSQGPGGFGYTF. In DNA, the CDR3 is TGCGCCAGCAGCCAAGGACCCGGGGGCTTTGGCTACACCTTC.

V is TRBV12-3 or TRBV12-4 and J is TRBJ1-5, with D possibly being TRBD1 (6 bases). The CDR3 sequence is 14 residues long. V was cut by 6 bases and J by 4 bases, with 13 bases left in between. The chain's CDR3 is CASSREGGNQPQHF. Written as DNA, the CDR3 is TGTGCCAGCAGCCGGGAAGGGGGGAATCAGCCCCAGCATTTT.

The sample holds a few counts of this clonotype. The CDR3 protein is CSARDRLFYNEQFF. The CDR3 DNA is TGCAGTGCTAGAGATCGGCTATTTTACAATGAGCAGTTCTTC. V gene TRBV20-1 combines with J gene TRBJ2-1; no clear D. Germline values: CDR1 DFQATT, CDR2 SNEGSKA (reference sequence). V gave up 0 bases and J gave up 4 bases, with 10 bases separating them. The length of the CDR3 is 14 residues.

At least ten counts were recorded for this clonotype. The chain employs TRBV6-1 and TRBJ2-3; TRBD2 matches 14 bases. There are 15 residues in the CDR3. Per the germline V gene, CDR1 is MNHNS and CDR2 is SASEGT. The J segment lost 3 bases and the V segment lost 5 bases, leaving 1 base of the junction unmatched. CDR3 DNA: TGTGCCAGCAGTCGACTAGCGGGAGGGACAGATACGCAGTATTTT. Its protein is CASSRLAGGTDTQYF.

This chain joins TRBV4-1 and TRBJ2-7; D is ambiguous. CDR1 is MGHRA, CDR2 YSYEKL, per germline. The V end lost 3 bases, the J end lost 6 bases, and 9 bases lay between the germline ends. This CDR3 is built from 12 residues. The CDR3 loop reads CASSQRPAEQYF. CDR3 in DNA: TGCGCCAGCAGCCAGCGCCCTGCCGAGCAGTACTTC.